The present T cell receptor (beta chain) was sequenced within a study of T-cell memory formation after mild COVID-19. Whole-study findings and limits: Among contracting clones, CD4+ were mainly CM/EM and CD8+ enriched in EMRA. Memory from before infection featured some responding clones, which suggests cross-reactive memory joined.

TCRdb independently ran MiXCR on the 5' RACE reads; one entry per CDR3 protein. The repertoire holds 500,000 to 650,000 distinct CDR3 sequences, 20% to 25% seen once, with 7.5% to 9.5% in the top ten. The table lists this clonotype with many counts. Its antigen is as yet unknown. Germline loops: CDR1 KGHDR, CDR2 SFDVKD. After removal of 4 bases from V and 6 bases from J, the junction contained 7 bases not matched to a gene. CDR3 length: 16 residues. The receptor was derived from an adult woman who had mild COVID-19 (a few samples of this study predate the infection). Cell type and time point are not known. This sequence joins TRBV24-1 and TRBJ2-1; 11 nucleotides align to TRBD2. Specimen: PBMCs or a T cell subset sorted from them (not recorded which). The CDR3: CATSDPGLAASNEQFF. CDR3 nucleotide sequence: TGTGCCACCAGTGACCCGGGACTAGCGGCGAGCAATGAGCAGTTCTTC.